These 10 T cell receptor beta chains share one sample of origin, sequenced in a study of blood T cell repertoires in COVID-19. Assay used: immunoSEQ multiplex PCR; TCRdb lists only in-frame clones, some missing. The sample yields under 150,000 clones, 87% seen once. The sequencing input was peripheral blood. All receptors derive from a man in his forties or fifties with active COVID-19.

The CDR3 nucleotides are TGCGCCAGCAGCTTACGCCCGAGCGACGTATATGGCACCTTC. Its translation is CASSLRPSDVYGTF. This chain links TRBV5-1 with TRBJ1-2; D gene unclear. Germline values: CDR1 SGHRS, CDR2 YFSETQ. The CDR3 has 14 amino acids. Trimming took 2 bases from V and 13 from J, leaving 21 bases between them.

V and J are TRBV6-5 and TRBJ2-3; possible D gene TRBD1, 6 bases. This CDR3 has 13 amino acids. Trimming cost V 7 bases and J 0 bases, with 8 bases left between them. Germline CDR1 is MNHEY and CDR2 is SVGAGI. CDR3 coding DNA: TGTGCCAGCAAGACAGGAAGCACAGATACGCAGTATTTT. As protein: CASKTGSTDTQYF.

The chain is built from TRBV6-5 and TRBJ2-1; 8 positions agree with TRBD1. Germline V lookup: CDR1 MNHEY, CDR2 SVGAGI. The J segment lost 3 bases and the V segment lost 8 bases, leaving 6 bases of the junction unmatched. The CDR3 has 14 residues. Written as DNA, the CDR3 is TGTGCCAGCGGGGCAGGGGGCAACTACAATGAGCAGTTCTTC. Protein product: CASGAGGNYNEQFF.

V and J are TRBV5-6 and TRBJ1-5; no reliable D call. Trimming shortened V by 0 bases and J by 2 bases, and 15 bases separated the two germline ends. The length of the CDR3 is 17 residues. CDR1 and CDR2 (germline): SGHDT, YYEEEE. CDR3 nucleotide sequence: TGTGCCAGCAGCTTGGCGGGATCTATGAACGGCAATCAGCCCCAGCATTTT. Its protein product is CASSLAGSMNGNQPQHF. The full variable domain, its missing parts supplied by reference TRBV5-6 and TRBJ1-5, is DAGVTQSPTHLIKTRGQQVTLRCSPKSGHDTVSWYQQALGQGPQFIFQYYEEEERQRGNFPDRFSGHQFPNYSSELNVNALLLGDSALYLCASSLAGSMNGNQPQHFGDGTRLSIL.

The V gene is TRBV6-6, the J gene TRBJ1-5, with 9 bases lining up with TRBD1. The V gene end was trimmed by 4 bases and the J gene end by 7 bases; junction bases not matched to a gene: 5. The CDR3 sequence is 14 residues long. CDR1 is MNHNY, CDR2 SVGAGI, per germline (reference sequence). CDR3 loop: CASSSGQGKQPQHF. The CDR3 DNA reads TGTGCCAGCAGTTCGGGACAGGGAAAGCAGCCCCAGCATTTT.

V is TRBV18 and J is TRBJ2-1; 9 nucleotides align to TRBD2. The CDR3 runs to 17 residues. Trimming cost V 5 bases and J 5 bases; bases outside gene matches: 13. The germline V gene has CDR1 KGHSH and CDR2 LQKENI. The CDR3 DNA reads as TGTGCCAGCTCATCCAGTCTGCGGGGGGGCCGCGACAATGAGCAGTTCTTC. The encoded protein is CASSSSLRGGRDNEQFF.

This clone was found once. The chain uses TRBV19 and TRBJ1-3; 8 nucleotides match TRBD1. The CDR3 loop spans 16 amino acids. CDR1 and CDR2 from the germline V gene are LNHDA and SQIVND (reference sequence). Trimming at V came to 5 bases and at J to 2 bases, leaving 8 bases not matched to a gene. This CDR3 reads CASSPGTGRTGNTIYF. The CDR3 coding sequence is TGTGCCAGTAGTCCCGGGACAGGCAGAACTGGAAACACCATATATTTT.

This chain uses TRBV13 with TRBJ2-2, with 10 nucleotides matching TRBD1. Losses at the gene ends were 1 base for V and 7 bases for J; bases not matched to a gene: 6. The CDR3 is 16 residues long. Germline-derived CDR1 and CDR2 are PRHDT and FYEKMQ (reference sequence). The CDR3 DNA reads TGTGCCAGCAGCTTAGTCCGGGACAGGGGTCTCGGGGAGCTGTTTTTT. Translating gives CASSLVRDRGLGELFF. The whole variable domain, remainder taken from reference TRBV13 and TRBJ2-2, is AAGVIQSPRHLIKEKRETATLKCYPIPRHDTVYWYQQGPGQDPQFLISFYEKMQSDKGSIPDRFSAQQFSDYHSELNMSSLELGDSALYFCASSLVRDRGLGELFFGEGSRLTVL.

The chain employs TRBV25-1 and TRBJ2-7, with D possibly matching TRBD2 (6 bases). With 5 bases removed from V and 2 bases from J, the gap between germline ends came to 7 bases. There are 12 residues in the CDR3. CDR1 is MGHDK and CDR2 is SYGVNS in the germline V gene. The chain's CDR3 is CASSRGTYEQYF. The CDR3 DNA reads TGTGCCAGCAGTCGGGGGACCTACGAGCAGTACTTC.

CDR3 residues: CASSFRTGGVKLFF. The CDR3 DNA sequence: TGTGCCAGCAGCTTCCGGACAGGGGGTGTAAAACTGTTTTTT. The V gene is TRBV7-2, the J gene TRBJ1-4; 10 bases are a match to TRBD1. V was pared by 3 bases and J by 10 bases, with 5 bases of the junction left unmatched. Germline lookup yields CDR1 SGHTA and CDR2 FQGNSA. The CDR3 sequence is 14 residues long.